Listed here is a single T cell receptor beta chain. Its target is not known. The sample is drawn from a study of high-grade serous ovarian cancer treatment subgroups. Measured with immunoSEQ multiplex PCR; TCRdb has only the in-frame clones, and not every one. The sample consists of over a thousand clones, around 74% of them appearing once. Tumor tissue was taken before any definitive surgery or chemotherapy was given. General study results and limits: Spatial context was lost because tumors were sequenced in bulk.

The source of this sequence is a human donor with high-grade serous ovarian cancer. The sequenced material came from tumor tissue.

The CDR3 loop reads CASSPPGAKYQETQYF. CDR3 coding DNA: TGTGCCAGCAGCCCCCCAGGGGCCAAGTACCAAGAGACCCAGTACTTC. The chain recombines TRBV7-2 with TRBJ2-5, with D tentatively TRBD1 (6 bases). There are 16 residues in the CDR3. Germline CDR1 and CDR2: SGHTA and FQGNSA. The V gene lost 5 bases and the J gene lost 0 bases, with 16 bases spanning the gap.